This entry concerns a single TCR beta chain. Antigen specificity is unknown. Per germline, CDR1 DFQATT and CDR2 SNEGSKA (reference sequence). The V end lost 6 bases, the J end lost 5 bases, and 11 bases lay between the germline ends. The CDR3 has 11 residues. These data are taken from a study of identical twins. Regarding the study as a whole: These conclusions were based on statistical analysis (cross-sectional, not following the same donors). Cord blood beta clonotypes present at high abundance carried fewer insertions; no such pattern appeared in memory repertoires.

MiXCR, run by TCRdb on the 5' RACE reads, gives a single entry per CDR3 protein. The sample carries about 220,000 distinct CDR3 sequences, roughly 10% recorded once. The J gene is TRBJ2-7, the V gene TRBV20-1; D is uncertain. Material for sequencing was memory (CD45RO+) T cells sorted from blood. The sequence was obtained from a woman aged 18 to 35 in good health. The CDR3 spells CSAPGYDEQYF. CDR3 sequence (DNA): TGCAGTGCCCCAGGCTATGACGAGCAGTACTTC.